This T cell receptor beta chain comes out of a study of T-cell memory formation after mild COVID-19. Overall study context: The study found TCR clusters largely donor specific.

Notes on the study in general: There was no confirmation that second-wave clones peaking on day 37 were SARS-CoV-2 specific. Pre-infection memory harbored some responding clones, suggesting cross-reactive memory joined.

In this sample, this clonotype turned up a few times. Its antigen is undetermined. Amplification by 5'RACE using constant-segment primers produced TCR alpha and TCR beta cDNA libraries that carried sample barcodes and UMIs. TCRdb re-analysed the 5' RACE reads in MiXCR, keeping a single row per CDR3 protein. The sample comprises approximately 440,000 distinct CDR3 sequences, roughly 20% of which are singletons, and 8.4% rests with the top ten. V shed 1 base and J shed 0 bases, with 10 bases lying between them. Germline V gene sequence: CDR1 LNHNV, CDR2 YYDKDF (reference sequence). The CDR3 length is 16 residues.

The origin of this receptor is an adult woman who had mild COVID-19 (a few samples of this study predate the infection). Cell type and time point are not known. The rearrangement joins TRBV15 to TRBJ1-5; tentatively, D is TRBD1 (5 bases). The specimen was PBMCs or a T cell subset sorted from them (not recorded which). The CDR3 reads CATSRGGVPSNQPQHF. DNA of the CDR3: TGTGCCACCAGCAGAGGAGGGGTACCTAGCAATCAGCCCCAGCATTTT.